One sample yielded the 30 T cell receptor beta chains listed below, sequenced in a study of cytomegalovirus exposure and HLA in healthy donors. The PCR employed 60 Vbeta primers together with 13 Jbeta primers. Assay: immunoSEQ multiplex PCR; the TCRdb copy retains only in-frame clones and omits some. The sample holds 150,000 to 200,000 clones, around 86% seen once. Sequences were obtained from PBMCs. These receptors all stem from a man aged 50 to 60 in good health and CMV-seronegative.

J is TRBJ2-7 and V is TRBV6-5, with 8 bases lining up with TRBD1. The CDR3 is made up of 15 amino acids. The J segment lost 6 bases and the V segment lost 5 bases, leaving 12 bases of the junction unmatched. The germline V gene has CDR1 MNHEY and CDR2 SVGAGI. As DNA, the CDR3 is TGTGCCAGCAGTGCCCCAGGACAGGGCAATGCCGAGCAGTACTTC. Translating it yields CASSAPGQGNAEQYF.

This sequence joins TRBV2 and TRBJ2-3, with D possibly being TRBD1 (5 bases). CDR3 length: 14 amino acids. CDR1 and CDR2 from the germline V gene are SNHLY and FYNNEI. Trimming took 8 bases from V and 4 from J, leaving 16 bases between them. The CDR3 sequence: CASGQNLRADTQYF. The CDR3 region has the DNA TGTGCCAGCGGACAAAATCTTAGGGCAGATACGCAGTATTTT.

The chain couples TRBV5-1 to TRBJ2-1; a possible D gene is TRBD2 (5 bases). The CDR3 runs 13 residues. V gave up 5 bases and J gave up 3 bases, with 9 bases separating them. The V gene's germline CDR1 is SGHRS and CDR2 YFSETQ. DNA for the CDR3: TGCGCCAGCAGGGGAACTAGCTACAATGAGCAGTTCTTC. Its translation: CASRGTSYNEQFF.

DNA of the CDR3: TGTGCCAGCTCACCACGACAGGGAGATGAAAAACTGTTTTTT. Protein: CASSPRQGDEKLFF. The gene calls are TRBV18 and TRBJ1-4, with 7 bases aligning to TRBD1. V trimming: 1 base; J trimming: 6 bases; junction bases outside the gene matches: 2. The CDR3 totals 14 residues. Germline V gives CDR1 KGHSH, CDR2 LQKENI.

This chain uses TRBV4-2 with TRBJ1-6; D gene unclear. Trimming left V 0 bases short and J 11 bases short, with 20 bases between. The CDR3 consists of 17 residues. Germline V CDR1 and CDR2: LGHNA, YNFKEQ. The CDR3 DNA sequence: TGTGCCAGCAGCCAAGATACTCCGGGTCCCGCTCGCGCACCCCTCCACTTT. This translates into CASSQDTPGPARAPLHF.

The CDR3 bases are TGTGCCAGCAGCCTAGTCGCTGGTGGACAGGGGAATGAAAAACTGTTTTTT. It specifies CASSLVAGGQGNEKLFF. This chain connects TRBV7-9 to TRBJ1-4; the match to TRBD1 covers 9 bases. The CDR3 has 17 amino acids. Germline V gene data show CDR1 as SEHNR and CDR2 as FQNEAQ (reference sequence). V dropped 5 bases and J dropped 5; count of bases not matched to a gene: 12.

The gene calls are TRBV6-6 and TRBJ2-7; 8 nucleotides align to TRBD1. The trim removed 2 bases at V and 3 bases at J, leaving 3 bases unmatched. In germline, CDR1 is MNHNY, CDR2 SVGAGI (reference sequence). The CDR3 length is 14 residues. This CDR3 reads CASSYAGGFYEQYF. CDR3 bases: TGTGCCAGCAGTTACGCAGGGGGCTTCTACGAGCAGTACTTC.

The rearrangement joins TRBV2 to TRBJ2-3; D remains ambiguous. Looked up from germline, CDR1 is SNHLY and CDR2 is FYNNEI. There are 13 residues in the CDR3. V lost 7 bases and J 6 bases, leaving 14 bases between the germline ends. The CDR3 is CASTGTIGDTQYF. CDR3 bases: TGTGCCAGCACCGGAACAATCGGGGATACGCAGTATTTT.

This chain uses TRBV28 with TRBJ1-6; TRBD1 matches 9 bases. The CDR3 loop spans 16 amino acids. Trimming at V came to 5 bases and at J to 9 bases, leaving 11 bases not matched to a gene. Per germline, CDR1 MDHEN and CDR2 SYDVKM. The CDR3 nucleotides are TGTGCCAGCAGTGGACAACAGGGGGCTATAAGTTCACCCCTCCACTTT. Residues: CASSGQQGAISSPLHF.

The V gene is TRBV7-2, the J gene TRBJ2-3; no firm D call. Germline CDR1 SGHTA, CDR2 FQGNSA. V lost 2 bases and J lost 0, with 6 bases in between. The CDR3 extends over 14 amino acids. The CDR3 here is CASSLRLSTDTQYF. CDR3 sequence (DNA): TGTGCCAGCAGCTTACGACTCAGCACAGATACGCAGTATTTT.

The chain uses TRBV19 and TRBJ1-2, with D unresolved. V was pared by 5 bases and J by 6 bases, with 10 bases between. Germline values: CDR1 LNHDA, CDR2 SQIVND (reference sequence). The CDR3 is 12 residues long. Here the CDR3 reads CASSELRDGYTF. CDR3 sequence (DNA): TGTGCCAGTAGTGAACTCCGGGATGGCTACACCTTC.

V gene TRBV9 combines with J gene TRBJ2-1, with D possibly matching TRBD2 (5 bases). The CDR3 loop spans 16 amino acids. CDR1 and CDR2 from the germline V gene are SGDLS and YYNGEE. The germline V and J ends were trimmed by 4 bases and 6 bases, with 20 bases remaining between them. This CDR3 reads CASSTITGEGSNEQFF. In DNA form, the CDR3 reads TGTGCCAGCAGCACCATTACGGGCGAGGGCTCCAATGAGCAGTTCTTC.

The rearrangement joins TRBV7-2 to TRBJ2-3; a possible D gene is TRBD1 (5 bases). The CDR3 totals 15 residues. V lost 1 base and J 11 bases, leaving 19 bases between the germline ends. The germline gives CDR1 SGHTA, CDR2 FQGNSA. DNA of the CDR3: TGTGCCAGCAGCTTAGGCCTTGGTTTCCAGGGTGGGCAGTATTTT. Protein product: CASSLGLGFQGGQYF.

The chain employs TRBV10-3 and TRBJ1-2; 7 nucleotides match TRBD1. Losses at the gene ends were 11 bases for V and 4 bases for J; bases not matched to a gene: 10. CDR3 length: 13 amino acids. Germline assignment: CDR1 ENHRY and CDR2 SYGVKD. The CDR3 nucleotides read TGTGCCTCCGGGCCCAGGGGGTCCTATGGCTACACCTTC. This translates into CASGPRGSYGYTF.

This chain links TRBV7-2 with TRBJ1-1; D unresolved. This CDR3 is 13 amino acids long. Trimming left V 5 bases short and J 8 bases short, with 15 bases between. Germline assignment: CDR1 SGHTA and CDR2 FQGNSA. Here the CDR3 reads CASSPRRASEAFF. CDR3 nucleotides: TGTGCCAGCAGCCCAAGGAGGGCCTCAGAAGCTTTCTTT. The whole variable domain, filled in from reference TRBV7-2 and TRBJ1-1, reads GAGVSQSPSNKVTEKGKDVELRCDPISGHTALYWYRQSLGQGLEFLIYFQGNSAPDKSGLPSDRFSAERTGGSVSTLTIQRTQQEDSAVYLCASSPRRASEAFFGQGTRLTVV.

The chain joins TRBV5-1 to TRBJ1-1, with TRBD1 matching over 9 bases. CDR1 SGHRS and CDR2 YFSETQ come from the germline V gene. V was clipped by 2 bases and J by 0 bases; unmatched bases: 8. This CDR3 spans 17 amino acids. DNA of the CDR3: TGCGCCAGCAGCTTTCTTTTGGACAGGGGCATGAACACTGAAGCTTTCTTT. This gives the protein CASSFLLDRGMNTEAFF.

The chain carries TRBV28 and TRBJ2-1, with 10 bases lining up with TRBD2. The CDR3 runs to 14 residues. Germline values: CDR1 MDHEN, CDR2 SYDVKM. Trimming cost V 9 bases and J 8 bases; bases outside gene matches: 10. The DNA for the CDR3 is TGTGCCAGTTCCGGGACTAGCGACATTTATGAGCAGTTCTTC. Residues: CASSGTSDIYEQFF.

This chain uses TRBV6-5 with TRBJ1-1, with 7 bases fitting TRBD1. This CDR3 comprises 14 residues. V shed 6 bases, J shed 1 base, and the junction held 5 bases outside the gene matches. Looked up from germline, CDR1 is MNHEY and CDR2 is SVGAGI. The CDR3 sequence: CASRAGGGNTEAFF. As DNA, the CDR3 is TGTGCCAGCAGGGCAGGGGGTGGGAACACTGAAGCTTTCTTT.

The V call is TRBV7-2, the J call TRBJ2-1; 16 bases are shared with TRBD2. CDR1 is SGHTA and CDR2 is FQGNSA in the germline V gene. Trimming removed 5 bases from V and 5 bases from J; junction bases left unmatched: 6. The CDR3 runs 17 residues. Here the CDR3 DNA reads TGTGCCAGCAGCCAAGGGACTAGCGGGGGGGCGAACAATGAGCAGTTCTTC. Protein sequence: CASSQGTSGGANNEQFF.

The chain employs TRBV6-5 and TRBJ1-3; 8 positions match TRBD1. The CDR3 is 13 residues long. Losses at the gene ends were 5 bases for V and 4 bases for J; bases not matched to a gene: 1. Germline assignment: CDR1 MNHEY and CDR2 SVGAGI. CDR3 residues: CASSTGGGNTIYF. The DNA for the CDR3 is TGTGCCAGCAGTACAGGGGGGGGAAACACCATATATTTT.

The rearrangement uses TRBV13 and TRBJ1-3; D is uncertain. The CDR3 runs to 16 residues. The ends were cut back, 1 base at V and 1 base at J, with 11 bases in the middle. Germline V gives CDR1 PRHDT, CDR2 FYEKMQ (reference sequence). CDR3 protein: CASSLDARRSGNTIYF. DNA of the CDR3: TGTGCCAGCAGCTTAGACGCCCGGAGGTCTGGAAACACCATATATTTT.

V is TRBV15 and J is TRBJ1-2; D gene uncertain. The CDR3 is made up of 12 amino acids. Germline values: CDR1 LNHNV, CDR2 YYDKDF (reference sequence). Trimming shortened V by 5 bases and J by 7 bases, and 11 bases separated the two germline ends. The CDR3 loop is CATSPIRGGYTF. CDR3 in DNA: TGTGCCACCAGCCCCATCCGGGGTGGCTACACCTTC. Complete variable domain (other parts from reference TRBV15 and TRBJ1-2): DAMVIQNPRYQVTQFGKPVTLSCSQTLNHNVMYWYQQKSSQAPKLLFHYYDKDFNNEADTPDNFQSRRPNTSFCFLDIRSPGLGDTAMYLCATSPIRGGYTFGSGTRLTVV.

In nucleotides, the CDR3 is TGTGCCATCAGTGCGTCGGGCCTTAATGAAAAACTGTTTTTT. Its protein product is CAISASGLNEKLFF. The chain employs TRBV10-3 and TRBJ1-4, with D unresolved. V was cut by 4 bases and J by 4 bases, with 10 bases left in between. The CDR3 has 14 residues. Germline V lookup: CDR1 ENHRY, CDR2 SYGVKD.

The chain employs TRBV7-2 and TRBJ2-5; 8 nucleotides agree with TRBD2. In germline, CDR1 is SGHTA, CDR2 FQGNSA. This CDR3 has 15 amino acids. The junction had 8 bases not matched to a gene; V was cut back by 1 base and J by 7 bases. Written as DNA, the CDR3 is TGTGCCAGCAGCTTAGTAGTGGCCGCGGGGGGGACCCAGTACTTC. It specifies CASSLVVAAGGTQYF.

On this clone itself: The sample holds other DNA sequences that translate to the same CDR3. The chain has TRBV7-2 and TRBJ2-7, with 9 nucleotides matching TRBD2. This CDR3 comprises 14 residues. V lost 2 bases, J lost 1 base, and 0 bases stayed unmatched. The germline V gene has CDR1 SGHTA and CDR2 FQGNSA. Here the CDR3 DNA reads TGTGCCAGCAGCTTAACTAGCGGGTCCTACGAGCAGTACTTC. Its translation: CASSLTSGSYEQYF.

The chain combines TRBV29-1 with TRBJ2-5; 11 bases line up with TRBD1. Trimming removed 5 bases from V and 4 bases from J; junction bases left unmatched: 15. Germline V gives CDR1 SQVTM, CDR2 ANQGSEA. This CDR3 contains 17 residues. The CDR3 here is CSVLPQPRDRGIETQYF. In DNA, the CDR3 is TGCAGCGTTTTACCACAACCGCGGGACAGGGGGATAGAGACCCAGTACTTC.

This chain connects TRBV6-1 to TRBJ2-2, with 7 bases identical to TRBD2. This CDR3 has 13 residues. V dropped 10 bases and J dropped 1; count of bases not matched to a gene: 3. Germline loops: CDR1 MNHNS, CDR2 SASEGT. This chain's CDR3 is CATWGGNTGELFF. The CDR3, as DNA: TGTGCCACCTGGGGGGGGAACACCGGGGAGCTGTTTTTT.

The DNA of the CDR3 is TGTGCCAGCAGCGTCCAGGGACTGCCGAGAGAGACCCAGTACTTC. This translates into CASSVQGLPRETQYF. The chain has TRBV7-2 and TRBJ2-5; D might be TRBD2 (6 bases). Germline-derived CDR1 and CDR2 are SGHTA and FQGNSA. This CDR3 spans 15 amino acids. With 5 bases removed from V and 4 bases from J, the gap between germline ends came to 17 bases. Complete variable domain (other parts from reference TRBV7-2 and TRBJ2-5): GAGVSQSPSNKVTEKGKDVELRCDPISGHTALYWYRQSLGQGLEFLIYFQGNSAPDKSGLPSDRFSAERTGGSVSTLTIQRTQQEDSAVYLCASSVQGLPRETQYFGPGTRLLVL.

The genes are TRBV14 and TRBJ1-2; no clear D. Per the germline V gene, CDR1 is SGHDN and CDR2 is FVKESK. V gave up 1 base and J gave up 4 bases, with 10 bases separating them. CDR3 length equals 14 residues. CDR3 sequence: CASSQALDTYGYTF. The CDR3 region has the DNA TGTGCCAGCAGCCAAGCCCTTGACACCTATGGCTACACCTTC.

The chain links TRBV5-6 to TRBJ2-7, with TRBD1 matching 9 bases. This CDR3 contains 15 residues. V dropped 3 bases and J dropped 4; count of bases not matched to a gene: 8. In germline, CDR1 is SGHDT, CDR2 YYEEEE. The CDR3 here is CASSSAGTGTYEQYF. Written as DNA, the CDR3 is TGTGCCAGCAGCTCCGCCGGGACAGGGACTTACGAGCAGTACTTC.